This TCR beta chain was sequenced during a study of T cell repertoires in cytomegalovirus infection. Looked up from germline, CDR1 is SQVTM and CDR2 is ANQGSEA. Trimming removed 5 bases from V and 6 bases from J; junction bases left unmatched: 8. There are 15 residues in the CDR3. This clonotype showed up just a few times. From the reads, TCRdb called clonotypes with MiXCR, one entry per CDR3 protein. The data contain 150,000 to 200,000 distinct CDR3 sequences, approximately 17% of them singletons. Sequencing used CD8+ T cells from PBMCs. This clonotype originated in a human donor in good health (CMV status not recorded). Some clones in this sample may be carry-over from other donors' samples. This rearrangement joins TRBV29-1 to TRBJ2-2; 11 bases fit TRBD1. Here the CDR3 reads CSVLPPGQGAGELFF. In DNA, the CDR3 is TGCAGCGTTCTCCCCCCGGGACAGGGGGCCGGGGAGCTGTTTTTT.